This T cell receptor beta chain appears in the sequencing data of a study of cytomegalovirus exposure and HLA in healthy donors. This CDR3 is built from 16 residues. V shed 3 bases and J 9 bases; nucleotides not matched to a gene: 11. CDR1 is SGHDT and CDR2 is YYEEEE in the germline V gene. PCR primers comprised 60 Vbeta and 13 Jbeta primers. Per the authors' pipeline: Roughly 12 million of some 80 million unique TCR beta chains were shared, per a later count. Assay: immunoSEQ multiplex PCR; the TCRdb copy retains only in-frame clones and omits some. For V, J and clone size, that table is used; D and trimming come from the DNA. The data contain under 200,000 clones, 83% of them singletons. Remarks on this clone: Antigen specificity is unknown.

The study's findings and limits: Excluded: some indistinguishable V segments such as TRBV6-2 and TRBV6-3.

The J gene is TRBJ2-4, the V gene TRBV5-6; 11 nucleotides align to TRBD1. What was sequenced was PBMCs. The TCR sequence derives from a man aged 40-50 years in good health and CMV-seropositive. The CDR3 region has the DNA TGTGCCAGCAGCTCAGGACAGGGGGCTCTAGGGATCATTCAGTACTTC. This sequence encodes CASSSGQGALGIIQYF.